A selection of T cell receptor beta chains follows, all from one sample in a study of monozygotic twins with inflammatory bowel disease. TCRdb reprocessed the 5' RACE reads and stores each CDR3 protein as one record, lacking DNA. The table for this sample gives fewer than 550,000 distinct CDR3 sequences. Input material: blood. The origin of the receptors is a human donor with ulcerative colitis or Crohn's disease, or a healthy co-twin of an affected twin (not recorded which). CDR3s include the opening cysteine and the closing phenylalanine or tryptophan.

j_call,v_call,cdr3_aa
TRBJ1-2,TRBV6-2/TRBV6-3,CASTRRTGGTYGYTF
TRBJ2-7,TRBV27,CDSSGIRTGNYEQYF
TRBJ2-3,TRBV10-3,CAISRGQSDTQYF
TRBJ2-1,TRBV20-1,CSAPTGGRDEQFF
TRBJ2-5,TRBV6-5,CASSYREESRGTQYF
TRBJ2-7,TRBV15,CATSRVVGSGTTYEQYF
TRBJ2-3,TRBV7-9,CASSSTWTTTDTQYF
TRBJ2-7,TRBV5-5,CASSLGGGDDWPYEQYF
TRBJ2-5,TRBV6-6,CASSLDEVTQYF
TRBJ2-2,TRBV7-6,CASSLEGRPLPGELFF
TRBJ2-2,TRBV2,CASSLLEANTGELFF
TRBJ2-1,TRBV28,CASTPLRFYNEQFF
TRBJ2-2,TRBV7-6,CASSLMGGLENTGELFF
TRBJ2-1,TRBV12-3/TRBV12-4,CASSLSGVGNNEQFF
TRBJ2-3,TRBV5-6,CAGSLGSGLTDTQYF
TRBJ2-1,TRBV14,CASSQGGSWPNEQFF
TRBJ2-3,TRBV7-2,CASSLVQGGDTQYF
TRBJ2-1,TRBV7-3,CASSAVKGPPSF
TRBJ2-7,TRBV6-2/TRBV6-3,CASSYSNWNEQYF
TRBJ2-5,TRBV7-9,CASSPVGVMETQYF
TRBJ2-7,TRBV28,CASRMSGPLYEQYF
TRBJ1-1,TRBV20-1,CSARAGSNTEAFF
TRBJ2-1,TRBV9,CASSVSYNEQFF
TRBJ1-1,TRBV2,CASSEAGGGWTEAFF
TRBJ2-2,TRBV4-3,CASSFQGIGELFF
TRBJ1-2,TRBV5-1,CASSLASDRGYGYTF
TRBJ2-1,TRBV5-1,CASSLTLAGGEQFF
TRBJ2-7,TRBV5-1,CASRDSGSYEQYF
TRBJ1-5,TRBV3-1,CASSQDSNQPQHF
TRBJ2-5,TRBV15,CATSRDPAIGQETQYF
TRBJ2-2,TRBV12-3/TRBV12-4,CASSGQFNAGELFF
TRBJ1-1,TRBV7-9,CASRWGVRNTEAFF
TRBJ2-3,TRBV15,CATSKSHTQYF
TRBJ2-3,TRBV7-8,CASTREPTPDTQYF
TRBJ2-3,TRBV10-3,CATGKLAGGTDTQYF
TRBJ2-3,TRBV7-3,CASSSMGLGGTQYF
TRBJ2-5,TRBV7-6,CASSPRENLQETQYF
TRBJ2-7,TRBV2,CASTDRGGSYEQYF
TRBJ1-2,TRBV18,CASSPGLIGYGYTF
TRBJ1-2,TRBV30,CAWSARGSGYTF
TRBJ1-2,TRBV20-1,CSAPRLDTNYGYTF
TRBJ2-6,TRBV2,CASLGTLGGGGANVLTF